Shown below are 28 T cell receptor beta chains from a single sample sequenced in a study of blood T cells in healthy people across ages. Using a J-beta primer mix together with a sample-barcoded 5' primer, a second PCR was run for roughly 6 to 12 cycles. TCRdb ran MiXCR on the 5' RACE reads and lists one entry per CDR3 protein. Of roughly 800,000 distinct CDR3 sequences in the sample, roughly 64% are singletons; the top ten hold approximately 20%. The material sequenced was blood. These receptors were obtained from a young man in good health.

The rearrangement links TRBV7-6 to TRBJ2-1, with 13 bases lining up with TRBD2. The V gene end was trimmed by 5 bases and the J gene end by 9 bases; junction bases not matched to a gene: 7. The CDR3 contains 15 residues. In germline, CDR1 is SGHVS, CDR2 FNYEAQ. The CDR3 is CASSPGLAGAGEQFF. Here the CDR3 DNA reads TGTGCCAGCAGCCCCGGACTAGCGGGAGCCGGTGAGCAGTTCTTC.

The rearrangement links TRBV20-1 to TRBJ2-7; 11 bases agree with TRBD2. The CDR3 is 15 residues long. Unmatched junction bases numbered 10, after V lost 5 bases and J lost 4 bases. CDR1 DFQATT and CDR2 SNEGSKA come from the germline V gene (reference sequence). In nucleotides, the CDR3 is TGCAGTGCTGAATCGACTAGCGGGAAGGATTACGAGCAGTACTTC. It encodes CSAESTSGKDYEQYF.

The chain joins TRBV10-3 to TRBJ2-1; 8 positions match TRBD2. Germline CDR1 reads ENHRY; CDR2 reads SYGVKD. The CDR3 is made up of 17 amino acids. With V trimmed by 3 bases and J by 0 bases, 7 bases remained unmatched. CDR3 in DNA: TGTGCCATCAGTGAAAGCGGGGGCCATAGCTCCTACAATGAGCAGTTCTTC. The encoded protein is CAISESGGHSSYNEQFF.

This clonotype was observed a few times. The rearrangement links TRBV5-1 to TRBJ1-4; 12 positions match TRBD1. Looked up from germline, CDR1 is SGHRS and CDR2 is YFSETQ. With V trimmed by 5 bases and J by 7 bases, 15 bases remained unmatched. The CDR3 has 18 amino acids. DNA for the CDR3: TGCGCCAGCAGGACACTAGGGACAGGGGGCGCGCAGAGTGAAAAACTGTTTTTT. Amino acid sequence: CASRTLGTGGAQSEKLFF.

The chain carries TRBV2 and TRBJ2-7; tentative D call: TRBD2 (5 bases). This CDR3 is 14 amino acids long. Germline V gene lookup returns CDR1 SNHLY and CDR2 FYNNEI. V lost 4 bases, J lost 2 bases, and 12 bases lay in between. The DNA for the CDR3 is TGTGCCAGCAGTGTTTATGGACTTACCTACGAGCAGTACTTC. The encoded protein is CASSVYGLTYEQYF.

The chain uses TRBV24-1 and TRBJ2-2; no firm D call. V lost 7 bases to trimming and J lost 6 bases, with 11 bases between them. Germline V gene lookup returns CDR1 KGHDR and CDR2 SFDVKD. The CDR3 consists of 13 residues. The CDR3 here is CATSESRSGELFF. CDR3 coding DNA: TGTGCCACCAGCGAGAGTAGGTCCGGGGAGCTGTTTTTT.

This clonotype was observed a handful of times. The V and J genes are TRBV29-1 and TRBJ2-1; 11 nucleotides agree with TRBD2. CDR1 and CDR2 from the germline V gene are SQVTM and ANQGSEA. J was trimmed by 2 bases and V by 7 bases; bases with no gene match: 4. The CDR3 length is 14 residues. CDR3 bases: TGCAGCGCATTAGCGGGAGGGACCTACAATGAGCAGTTCTTC. This translates into CSALAGGTYNEQFF.

This clonotype occurred a few times. This CDR3 is CSVEDLLAADTQYF. The CDR3 nucleotides read TGCAGCGTTGAAGACCTTCTTGCGGCAGATACGCAGTATTTT. The chain is built from TRBV29-1 and TRBJ2-3; D ambiguous. Germline CDR1 SQVTM, CDR2 ANQGSEA. V lost 0 bases and J 4 bases, leaving 11 bases between the germline ends. This CDR3 contains 14 residues.

CDR3 coding DNA: TGTGCCAGCAGTTTTGGGGAGGGGTTCACTGAAGCTTTCTTT. Its translation: CASSFGEGFTEAFF. This rearrangement joins TRBV12-3 or TRBV12-4 to TRBJ1-1; tentative D call: TRBD1 (5 bases). V lost 3 bases and J lost 4, with 12 bases in between. The CDR3 loop spans 14 amino acids.

The chain couples TRBV3-1 to TRBJ2-5; 15 nucleotides line up with TRBD2. CDR3 length: 16 amino acids. The germline gives CDR1 LGHDT, CDR2 YNNKEL (reference sequence). The junction had 5 bases not matched to a gene; V was cut back by 4 bases and J by 5 bases. The CDR3: CASSRTSGGAYETQYF. DNA of the CDR3: TGTGCCAGCAGCCGGACTAGCGGGGGGGCTTACGAGACCCAGTACTTC.

The chain is built from TRBV20-1 and TRBJ2-7; no definite D call. CDR3 length: 10 amino acids. CDR1 and CDR2 from the germline V gene are DFQATT and SNEGSKA (reference sequence). V shed 6 bases and J shed 6 bases, with 9 bases lying between them. CDR3 residues: CSAAIAEQYF. The CDR3 coding sequence is TGCAGTGCCGCCATAGCCGAGCAGTACTTC.

The chain joins TRBV6-1 to TRBJ2-5; maybe TRBD1 (5 bases). Germline CDR1 is MNHNS and CDR2 is SASEGT. This CDR3 is built from 15 residues. Trimming cost V 7 bases and J 11 bases, with 26 bases left between them. CDR3 amino acids: CASNIQDMLSYKQYF. The CDR3 bases are TGTGCCAGCAACATACAGGACATGTTGTCCTACAAGCAGTACTTC.

V usage is TRBV20-1 and J usage is TRBJ2-4, with TRBD2 as a possible D gene (6 bases). The CDR3 has 13 residues. CDR1 and CDR2 from the germline V gene are DFQATT and SNEGSKA (reference sequence). V dropped 7 bases and J dropped 1 base, with 11 bases sitting between them. The CDR3 reads CSGGGDAKNIQYF. The CDR3 region has the DNA TGCAGTGGCGGAGGGGATGCCAAAAACATTCAGTACTTC.

This clonotype was counted between two and nine times. V and J are TRBV6-5 and TRBJ1-4; the match to TRBD1 covers 8 bases. The CDR3 is 15 amino acids. The trim removed 6 bases at V and 3 bases at J, leaving 6 bases unmatched. Germline loops: CDR1 MNHEY, CDR2 SVGAGI. This chain's CDR3 is CASRDRETANEKLFF. The CDR3 nucleotides are TGTGCCAGCAGGGACAGGGAAACTGCTAATGAAAAACTGTTTTTT.

This clonotype showed up just a few times. The gene calls are TRBV9 and TRBJ1-1, with no clear D. Trimming cost V 0 bases and J 6 bases, with 6 bases left between them. This CDR3 contains 12 residues. Germline V CDR1 and CDR2: SGDLS, YYNGEE. CDR3 nucleotide sequence: TGTGCCAGCAGCGTAGTAAAACCTGAAGCTTTCTTT. Protein sequence: CASSVVKPEAFF. The full variable domain, completed using reference TRBV9 and TRBJ1-1, is DSGVTQTPKHLITATGQRVTLRCSPRSGDLSVYWYQQSLDQGLQFLIQYYNGEERAKGNILERFSAQQFPDLHSELNLSSLELGDSALYFCASSVVKPEAFFGQGTRLTVV.

V gene TRBV9 combines with J gene TRBJ2-1, with TRBD2 identical over 16 bases. This CDR3 has 16 amino acids. The V gene's germline CDR1 is SGDLS and CDR2 YYNGEE. J was trimmed by 9 bases and V by 0 bases; bases with no gene match: 3. For the CDR3, the DNA is TGTGCCAGCAGCGTAGGCGGGACTAGCGGGAGGGGTGAGCAGTTCTTC. It codes for CASSVGGTSGRGEQFF.

In its sample, this clonotype was seen once. The V call is TRBV15, the J call TRBJ2-7; 10 nucleotides match TRBD1. This CDR3 contains 14 residues. Looked up from germline, CDR1 is LNHNV and CDR2 is YYDKDF (reference sequence). V was clipped by 9 bases and J by 2 bases; unmatched bases: 7. CDR3 DNA: TGTGCCACTAACCGGGACAGGGGCCCCTACGAGCAGTACTTC. This codes for CATNRDRGPYEQYF.

This clonotype was recorded a few times. The J gene is TRBJ2-7, the V gene TRBV7-9; 7 positions agree with TRBD1. This CDR3 spans 14 amino acids. The J segment lost 2 bases and the V segment lost 5 bases, leaving 6 bases of the junction unmatched. Germline loops: CDR1 SEHNR, CDR2 FQNEAQ (reference sequence). CDR3 amino acids: CASSPRDRTYEQYF. CDR3 nucleotides: TGTGCCAGCAGCCCAAGGGACAGAACCTACGAGCAGTACTTC.

This clonotype has only a few counts. The gene calls are TRBV9 and TRBJ1-6, with D possibly TRBD1 on 5 matching bases. This CDR3 has 14 residues. Looked up from germline, CDR1 is SGDLS and CDR2 is YYNGEE. V was shortened by 5 bases and J by 7 bases, with 13 bases between the two germline ends. CDR3 region: CASSLSGSNSPLHF. The CDR3 DNA follows: TGTGCCAGCAGTCTCTCAGGGTCCAATTCACCCCTCCACTTT.

The chain recombines TRBV7-2 with TRBJ2-5; D remains unclear. The end of the DNA aligns better with TRBJ2-7, so the J call may be wrong. This CDR3 comprises 14 residues. Germline assignment: CDR1 SGHTA and CDR2 FQGNSA. The CDR3 bases are TGTGCCAGCAGCTTTGCCTCCACGGCCTACGAGCAGTACTTC. This translates into CASSFASTAYEQYF.

In regard to this clonotype: An end of the junction differs from the germline gene, which may be a read error. The V gene is TRBV7-7, the J gene TRBJ2-3; no clear D gene. This CDR3 is 15 amino acids long. The germline V gene encodes CDR1 SSHAT and CDR2 FNYEAQ (reference sequence). The CDR3 bases are TGTGCTAGCAGCTTCAGCCCAGGTCCCCCAGATACGCAGTATTTT. Protein: CASSFSPGPPDTQYF.

The rearrangement uses TRBV11-1 and TRBJ2-2; D may be TRBD1 or TRBD2 (7 bases each). Germline V gives CDR1 SGHAT, CDR2 FQDESV (reference sequence). V was clipped by 4 bases and J by 1 base, with 16 bases between them. CDR3 size: 17 residues. The CDR3 spells CASSSFRGGRNTGELFF. CDR3 DNA: TGTGCCAGCAGCTCCTTCAGGGGGGGGCGGAACACCGGGGAGCTGTTTTTT.

This clonotype was counted a few times. This chain links TRBV7-2 with TRBJ2-3; the D is unclear. Germline CDR1 SGHTA, CDR2 FQGNSA. The CDR3 is 12 amino acids. The V and J ends lost 5 bases and 3 bases respectively, with 6 bases between them. The CDR3 DNA reads TGTGCCAGCAGCGCCGCGACAGATACGCAGTATTTT. Translated: CASSAATDTQYF.

V and J are TRBV7-2 and TRBJ2-1, with 8 positions matching TRBD2. The CDR3 length is 13 residues. V dropped 3 bases and J dropped 12; count of bases not matched to a gene: 7. CDR1 is SGHTA and CDR2 is FQGNSA in the germline V gene. The DNA of the CDR3 is TGTGCCAGCAGCTTCTCCGGGGGGGCCGGGCAGTTCTTC. It is translated as CASSFSGGAGQFF.

The chain joins TRBV11-2 to TRBJ2-7; 12 bases fit TRBD2. TRBJ2-5 explains the end of the DNA better; the J call may be wrong. CDR1 SGHAT and CDR2 FQNNGV come from the germline V gene. The CDR3 loop spans 17 amino acids. Here the CDR3 DNA reads TGTGCCAGCAGCCCCGGGACTAGCGGGTATGGGGGAGAGACCCAGTACTTC. It translates to CASSPGTSGYGGETQYF.

This clonotype was observed a handful of times. The V call is TRBV11-2, the J call TRBJ2-7, with D possibly TRBD1 on 5 matching bases. CDR1 is SGHAT, CDR2 FQNNGV, per germline. The CDR3 extends over 15 amino acids. V was clipped by 1 base and J by 2 bases, with 12 bases between them. CDR3 sequence (DNA): TGTGCCAGCAGCTTAGCTGCAGGGCTAGCCTACGAGCAGTACTTC. This sequence encodes CASSLAAGLAYEQYF.

The chain carries TRBV29-1 and TRBJ1-1, with 7 bases lining up with TRBD1. J was trimmed by 10 bases and V by 1 base; bases with no gene match: 3. This CDR3 has 11 amino acids. CDR1 is SQVTM and CDR2 is ANQGSEA in the germline V gene. The CDR3 loop reads CSVEVGGRAFF. DNA for the CDR3: TGCAGCGTTGAAGTAGGGGGCAGAGCTTTCTTT.

Worth noting for this clonotype: An end of the junction differs from the germline gene, which may be a read error. The rearrangement links TRBV27 to TRBJ1-6, with 9 bases matching TRBD1. Germline values: CDR1 MNHEY, CDR2 SMNVEV (reference sequence). The CDR3 totals 14 residues. The DNA of the CDR3 is TGTGCTAGCACCACCGGGACAGGGCGATCACCCCTCCACTTT. Its translation is CASTTGTGRSPLHF.